The 2 T cell receptor beta chains below were found in one sample sequenced in a study of T cell repertoires in cytomegalovirus infection. TCRdb independently ran MiXCR on the reads; one entry per CDR3 protein. Of 450,000 to 600,000 distinct CDR3 sequences in the sample, approximately 11% were seen once. The specimen sequenced was PBMCs. The receptors shown here come from a human donor in good health (CMV status not recorded). Some clones in this sample may be carry-over from other donors' samples.

This clonotype has a count of ten or more. The chain couples TRBV30 to TRBJ1-2, with a possible D match to TRBD1 (5 bases). V lost 3 bases and J 4 bases, leaving 15 bases between the germline ends. The germline V gene has CDR1 GTSNPN and CDR2 SVGIG (reference sequence). The CDR3 length is 14 residues. CDR3 residues: CAWRGTATVYGYTF. The CDR3 DNA is TGTGCCTGGAGAGGGACCGCCACCGTCTATGGCTACACCTTC.

This clonotype was seen a few times. The chain is built from TRBV19 and TRBJ2-7, with D possibly matching TRBD1 (5 bases). CDR3 size: 13 residues. Trimming cost V 1 base and J 3 bases, with 7 bases left between them. CDR1 LNHDA and CDR2 SQIVND come from the germline V gene (reference sequence). This chain's CDR3 is CASSIGQRYEQYF. Written as DNA, the CDR3 is TGTGCCAGTAGTATAGGACAGCGCTACGAGCAGTACTTC. The whole variable domain, remainder taken from reference TRBV19 and TRBJ2-7, is DGGITQSPKYLFRKEGQNVTLSCEQNLNHDAMYWYRQDPGQGLRLIYYSQIVNDFQKGDIAEGYSVSREKKESFPLTVTSAQKNPTAFYLCASSIGQRYEQYFGPGTRLTVT.